The 12 T cell receptor beta chains in this list originate from one sample, sequenced in a study of blood T cell repertoires in COVID-19. Sequencing used immunoSEQ multiplex PCR; TCRdb keeps in-frame clones, though not all of them. The data hold around 150,000 clones, with around 87% observed a single time. The source material was peripheral blood. The source is a young man with acute or convalescent COVID-19.

This rearrangement joins TRBV7-9 to TRBJ1-6; no reliable D call. Germline V gives CDR1 SEHNR, CDR2 FQNEAQ (reference sequence). The CDR3 spans 13 residues. The ends were cut back, 5 bases at V and 9 bases at J, with 11 bases in the middle. CDR3 protein: CASSPSGSSPLHF. The CDR3 DNA reads TGTGCCAGCAGCCCCTCGGGGAGTTCACCCCTCCACTTT.

V and J are TRBV29-1 and TRBJ2-7; maybe TRBD1 (5 bases). The CDR3 has 11 residues. The V gene lost 7 bases and the J gene lost 2 bases, with 9 bases spanning the gap. Germline V lookup: CDR1 SQVTM, CDR2 ANQGSEA. In nucleotides, the CDR3 is TGCAGCGGACAGACAGCCTACGAGCAGTACTTC. This gives the protein CSGQTAYEQYF.

This clone appeared once. The V and J genes are TRBV18 and TRBJ1-4; TRBD1 matches 8 bases. The V segment lost 0 bases and the J segment 10 bases; nucleotides outside the gene matches: 10. This CDR3 comprises 16 residues. In germline, CDR1 is KGHSH, CDR2 LQKENI. This CDR3 is CASSPPSRQGAGKLFF. The CDR3 DNA reads as TGTGCCAGCTCACCACCGAGCCGGCAGGGGGCCGGAAAACTGTTTTTT.

The chain has TRBV30 and TRBJ1-1, with 7 bases aligning to TRBD1. Germline trimming cut 0 bases from V and 6 bases from J; bases unmatched to any gene: 10. The length of the CDR3 is 15 residues. The V gene's germline CDR1 is GTSNPN and CDR2 SVGIG (reference sequence). The CDR3 loop reads CAWSVMQGEWAEAFF. CDR3 nucleotide sequence: TGTGCCTGGAGTGTAATGCAGGGGGAGTGGGCTGAAGCTTTCTTT. The complete variable domain, with remaining parts taken from reference TRBV30 and TRBJ1-1, reads SQTIHQWPATLVQPVGSPLSLECTVEGTSNPNLYWYRQAAGRGLQLLFYSVGIGQISSEVPQNLSASRPQDRQFILSSKKLLLSDSGFYLCAWSVMQGEWAEAFFGQGTRLTVV.

This chain links TRBV24-1 with TRBJ1-3, with D unresolved. Germline loops: CDR1 KGHDR, CDR2 SFDVKD. The CDR3 length is 16 residues. V lost 4 bases and J lost 4, with 16 bases in between. CDR3 sequence: CATSDPNSPSGNTIYF. In DNA form, the CDR3 reads TGTGCCACCAGTGACCCGAACTCACCATCCGGAAACACCATATATTTT.

The V and J genes are TRBV19 and TRBJ1-1; TRBD1 matches at 9 bases. Germline assignment: CDR1 LNHDA and CDR2 SQIVND (reference sequence). CDR3 length equals 13 residues. After removal of 5 bases from V and 10 bases from J, the junction contained 8 bases not matched to a gene. The CDR3 DNA is TGTGCCAGTAGTTCGGGACAGGGACGGAGAGCTTTCTTT. This translates into CASSSGQGRRAFF.

This chain connects TRBV5-8 to TRBJ2-3; maybe TRBD2 (5 bases). Germline CDR1 reads SGHTS; CDR2 reads YDEGEE. Deletions cut 8 bases from V and 2 bases from J, with 21 bases between. The CDR3 has 16 residues. CDR3 sequence: CASKLGRLAYTDTQYF. In nucleotides, the CDR3 is TGTGCCAGTAAGCTTGGTCGGTTAGCGTACACAGATACGCAGTATTTT.

The rearrangement uses TRBV30 and TRBJ2-5; 8 bases are shared with TRBD2. J lost 5 bases, V lost 0 bases, and 5 bases had no gene match. This CDR3 has 14 residues. CDR1 is GTSNPN, CDR2 SVGIG, per germline (reference sequence). The CDR3 DNA reads TGTGCCTGGAGTGTTGGACTAGCCGCGGAGACCCAGTACTTC. Translated, it gives CAWSVGLAAETQYF.

This rearrangement joins TRBV18 to TRBJ2-1; D not certain. The germline CDR1 and CDR2 sequences are KGHSH and LQKENI. The ends were cut back, 3 bases at V and 10 bases at J, with 7 bases in the middle. This CDR3 contains 11 residues. CDR3 sequence (DNA): TGTGCCAGCTCACCCCGTCAGGAGCAGTTCTTC. Amino acids: CASSPRQEQFF.

The genes are TRBV2 and TRBJ2-5; a weak D match, TRBD1 (5 bases). The ends were cut back, 5 bases at V and 2 bases at J, with 9 bases in the middle. Per the germline V gene, CDR1 is SNHLY and CDR2 is FYNNEI. This CDR3 spans 13 amino acids. The CDR3 protein is CASSLDRQETQYF. CDR3 sequence (DNA): TGTGCCAGCAGTCTCGACAGACAAGAGACCCAGTACTTC.

V gene TRBV24-1 combines with J gene TRBJ1-6; D not certain. V was pared by 0 bases and J by 1 base, with 12 bases between. The germline gives CDR1 KGHDR, CDR2 SFDVKD. CDR3 length: 18 residues. CDR3 residues: CATSDLQKTGSYNSPLHF. The CDR3 DNA reads TGTGCCACCAGTGATTTGCAGAAGACGGGATCCTATAATTCACCCCTCCACTTT.

This rearrangement joins TRBV5-1 to TRBJ2-5; 7 bases align to TRBD1. CDR3 length equals 15 residues. J gave up 2 bases and V 1 base, and 5 bases lay outside the gene matches. Germline CDR1 SGHRS, CDR2 YFSETQ. DNA for the CDR3: TGCGCCAGCAGCTTGATGGACAGGCGACAAGAGACCCAGTACTTC. Its translation is CASSLMDRRQETQYF. The full variable domain, with the rest looked up from reference TRBV5-1 and TRBJ2-5, is KAGVTQTPRYLIKTRGQQVTLSCSPISGHRSVSWYQQTPGQGLQFLFEYFSETQRNKGNFPGRFSGRQFSNSRSEMNVSTLELGDSALYLCASSLMDRRQETQYFGPGTRLLVL.